These 11 T cell receptor beta chains were all obtained from the same sample, sequenced in a study of cytomegalovirus exposure and HLA in healthy donors. Clones were read by immunoSEQ multiplex PCR, and TCRdb kept only the in-frame ones, dropping some. The profile covers approximately 82,000 clones, with roughly 95% appearing a single time and 0.6% to 0.7% taken by the ten largest. Sequencing used PBMCs. The receptors shown here come from a woman under 30 in good health and CMV-seronegative.

The sample holds one count of this clone. V and J are TRBV7-6 and TRBJ2-7; D may be TRBD2 (7 bases). Germline V gene data show CDR1 as SGHVS and CDR2 as FNYEAQ. Trimming stripped 1 base from V and 2 bases from J, with 12 bases between. This CDR3 region has 15 residues. CDR3 DNA sequence: TGTGCCAGCAGCTTAGGGCAAGGGGGGGCCTACGAGCAGTACTTC. Protein sequence: CASSLGQGGAYEQYF.

The chain has TRBV7-2 and TRBJ2-1; possibly TRBD2 for D (5 bases). V lost 3 bases and J 10 bases, leaving 22 bases between the germline ends. There are 16 residues in the CDR3. Germline CDR1 is SGHTA and CDR2 is FQGNSA. CDR3 DNA: TGTGCCAGCAGCTTGACCCGGGATAGACTTCTCCGGGAGCAGTTCTTC. This encodes CASSLTRDRLLREQFF.

The chain carries TRBV19 and TRBJ1-1; TRBD1 is a possible D gene (5 bases). V was shortened by 3 bases and J by 5 bases, with 13 bases between the two germline ends. CDR1 and CDR2 from the germline V gene are LNHDA and SQIVND (reference sequence). The CDR3 has 14 amino acids. CDR3 bases: TGTGCCAGTAGTATTCAAACCTCAGGGACTGAAGCTTTCTTT. Protein sequence: CASSIQTSGTEAFF.

The chain couples TRBV6-1 to TRBJ1-2; the D gene is possibly TRBD1 (5 bases). The germline V gene encodes CDR1 MNHNS and CDR2 SASEGT. The CDR3 covers 12 residues. V lost 3 bases to trimming and J lost 6 bases, with 8 bases between them. CDR3 amino acids: CASSDPGDGYTF. The CDR3 DNA reads TGTGCCAGCAGTGATCCGGGGGATGGCTACACCTTC.

The genes are TRBV4-3 and TRBJ1-2; possible D gene TRBD1, 5 bases. Trimming took off 0 bases at V and 4 bases at J, with 12 bases between the two ends. CDR1 is LGHNA and CDR2 is YSLEER in the germline V gene. The CDR3 spans 15 residues. CDR3 nucleotides: TGCGCCAGCAGCCAAGATCATGGGGCAGTCTATGGCTACACCTTC. Translating gives CASSQDHGAVYGYTF.

The chain has TRBV7-9 and TRBJ2-7, with no clear D. CDR1 is SEHNR and CDR2 is FQNEAQ in the germline V gene (reference sequence). The CDR3 covers 13 residues. Trimming removed 6 bases from V and 1 base from J, with 10 bases in between. CDR3 bases: TGTGCCAGCAGGTTGGGCAGTTCCTACGAGCAGTACTTC. Its translation is CASRLGSSYEQYF.

This clone was recorded only once. The chain uses TRBV7-2 and TRBJ2-5; 16 bases fit TRBD2. The better agreement between TRBJ2-7 and the DNA end casts doubt on the J call. The V gene's germline CDR1 is SGHTA and CDR2 FQGNSA. The CDR3 is 16 amino acids. The CDR3 DNA reads as TGTGCCAGCAGCCTCGGGACTAGCGGGAGGGGCTACGAGCAGTACTTC. Protein sequence: CASSLGTSGRGYEQYF.

This chain joins TRBV4-1 and TRBJ1-1, with no clear D. Germline CDR1 and CDR2: MGHRA and YSYEKL. The CDR3 has 13 amino acids. V was trimmed by 1 base and J by 9 bases, leaving 12 bases between them. CDR3 in amino acids: CASSQAAEAQAFF. The CDR3 region has the DNA TGCGCCAGCAGCCAAGCCGCGGAGGCCCAAGCTTTCTTT.

The V and J genes are TRBV4-1 and TRBJ2-1; 11 nucleotides agree with TRBD1. The germline gives CDR1 MGHRA, CDR2 YSYEKL. The CDR3 is made up of 17 amino acids. V gave up 4 bases and J gave up 6 bases; unmatched junction bases: 11. The CDR3 bases are TGCGCCAGCAGCCCATATACTCCGGGACAGGGGGGCAATGAGCAGTTCTTC. This codes for CASSPYTPGQGGNEQFF.

This chain links TRBV28 with TRBJ2-7, with D maybe TRBD2 (5 bases). Trimming took 8 bases from V and 0 from J, leaving 11 bases between them. The CDR3 is 13 amino acids. Germline V lookup: CDR1 MDHEN, CDR2 SYDVKM. Here the CDR3 reads CASQNRDSYEQYF. As DNA, the CDR3 is TGTGCCAGCCAGAATCGGGACTCCTACGAGCAGTACTTC.

The chain has TRBV2 and TRBJ2-7; maybe TRBD1 (5 bases). CDR1 SNHLY and CDR2 FYNNEI come from the germline V gene. The CDR3 has 15 amino acids. V lost 7 bases, J lost 4 bases, and 20 bases lay in between. CDR3: CASTDSYRSPYEQYF. In nucleotides, the CDR3 is TGTGCCAGCACCGATTCCTACAGGTCCCCTTACGAGCAGTACTTC.